The 6 T cell receptor beta chains given below trace back to one sample, sequenced in a study of blood T cells in healthy people across ages. Then a second PCR, running about 6 to 12 cycles, was carried out with a sample-barcoded 5' primer and a J-beta primer mix. TCRdb fed the 5' RACE reads into MiXCR, producing one record per CDR3 protein. The table records 1 million to 1.2 million distinct CDR3 sequences, 35% to 45% of them present only once. Sequencing was done on a sample of blood. These receptors all come from a man younger than 35 in good health.

This clonotype was counted only a few times. The gene calls are TRBV7-2 and TRBJ2-7; D unclear. Germline values: CDR1 SGHTA, CDR2 FQGNSA. Trimming removed 1 base from V and 4 bases from J, with 11 bases in between. The CDR3 runs to 14 residues. The CDR3 region is CASSLVAGEYEQYF. In DNA, the CDR3 is TGTGCCAGCAGCTTAGTCGCAGGTGAATACGAGCAGTACTTC.

The chain has TRBV20-1 and TRBJ1-2; possible D gene TRBD1, 5 bases. The germline CDR1 and CDR2 sequences are DFQATT and SNEGSKA (reference sequence). CDR3 length equals 15 residues. V dropped 0 bases and J dropped 3 bases, with 14 bases sitting between them. The CDR3 spells CSARDCEGRDYGYTF. The CDR3 DNA reads TGCAGTGCTAGAGATTGTGAGGGGAGAGACTATGGCTACACCTTC.

This clonotype was recorded at least ten times. The gene calls are TRBV13 and TRBJ2-7, with D possibly matching TRBD2 (5 bases). Looked up from germline, CDR1 is PRHDT and CDR2 is FYEKMQ (reference sequence). The V end lost 0 bases, the J end lost 2 bases, and 11 bases lay between the germline ends. The CDR3 spans 15 residues. DNA for the CDR3: TGTGCCAGCAGCTTAGGTTGGACTCCCACCTACGAGCAGTACTTC. Encoded protein: CASSLGWTPTYEQYF.

Only a few counts were recorded for this clonotype. The chain recombines TRBV4-3 with TRBJ2-1; D is perhaps TRBD2 (5 bases). The CDR3 consists of 13 residues. The germline V gene has CDR1 LGHNA and CDR2 YSLEER. The V end lost 0 bases, the J end lost 11 bases, and 11 bases lay between the germline ends. In nucleotides, the CDR3 is TGCGCCAGCAGCCAAGAACAAAGCGGTAAGCAGTTCTTC. It encodes CASSQEQSGKQFF.

There are many counts of this clonotype. The chain carries TRBV10-3 and TRBJ1-2; 10 nucleotides align to TRBD1. The CDR3 has 14 residues. Germline V gene data show CDR1 as ENHRY and CDR2 as SYGVKD. Germline trimming cut 6 bases from V and 8 bases from J; bases unmatched to any gene: 9. CDR3 loop: CAIRGTGVMYGYTF. The DNA for the CDR3 is TGTGCCATCAGGGGGACAGGGGTAATGTACGGCTACACCTTC.

In the case of this clonotype: A single base separates this from a much larger clone, so it may be a read error. The V and J genes are TRBV7-3 and TRBJ2-5; D unclear. The DNA matches TRBJ2-1 better at its end, which makes the J call doubtful. The CDR3 is made up of 13 amino acids. Looked up from germline, CDR1 is SGHTA and CDR2 is FQGTGA. In DNA form, the CDR3 reads TGTGCCAGCAGCTTAAACAGTCAAGAGACCCAGTTCTTC. Encoded protein: CASSLNSQETQFF.